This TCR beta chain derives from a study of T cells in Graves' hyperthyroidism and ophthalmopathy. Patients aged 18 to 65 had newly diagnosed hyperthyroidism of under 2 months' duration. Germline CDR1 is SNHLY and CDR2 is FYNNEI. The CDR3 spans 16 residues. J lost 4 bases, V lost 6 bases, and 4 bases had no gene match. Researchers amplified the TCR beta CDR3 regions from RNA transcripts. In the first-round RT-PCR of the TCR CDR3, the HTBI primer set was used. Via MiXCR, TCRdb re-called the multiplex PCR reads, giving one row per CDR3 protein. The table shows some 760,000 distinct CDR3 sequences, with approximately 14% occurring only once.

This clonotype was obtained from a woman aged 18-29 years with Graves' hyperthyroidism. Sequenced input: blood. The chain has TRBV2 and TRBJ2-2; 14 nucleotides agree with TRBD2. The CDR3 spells CASRGGLAGVTGELFF. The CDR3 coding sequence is TGTGCCAGCAGGGGGGGACTAGCGGGAGTCACCGGGGAGCTGTTTTTT.